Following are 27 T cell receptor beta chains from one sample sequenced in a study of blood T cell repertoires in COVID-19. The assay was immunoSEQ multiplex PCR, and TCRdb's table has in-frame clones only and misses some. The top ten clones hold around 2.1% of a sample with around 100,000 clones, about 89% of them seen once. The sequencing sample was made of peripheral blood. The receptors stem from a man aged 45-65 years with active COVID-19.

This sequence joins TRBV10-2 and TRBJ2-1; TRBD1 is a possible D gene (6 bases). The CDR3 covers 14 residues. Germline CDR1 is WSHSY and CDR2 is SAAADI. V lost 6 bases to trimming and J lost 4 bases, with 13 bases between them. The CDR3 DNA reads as TGCGCCAGCAGATTGGACAGTCAATACAATGAGCAGTTCTTC. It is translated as CASRLDSQYNEQFF.

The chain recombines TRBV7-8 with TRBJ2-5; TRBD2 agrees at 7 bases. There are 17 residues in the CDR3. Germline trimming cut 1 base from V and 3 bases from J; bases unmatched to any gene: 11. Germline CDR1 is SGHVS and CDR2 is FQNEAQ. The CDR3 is CASSLGLGEGREETQYF. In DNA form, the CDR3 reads TGTGCCAGCAGCTTAGGGCTGGGGGAGGGCCGAGAAGAGACCCAGTACTTC.

In DNA, the CDR3 is TGTGCCAGCAGCGTAGCCAGCGGGAGGGCCCGGGTAACCGGGGAGCTGTTTTTT. This gives the protein CASSVASGRARVTGELFF. The chain links TRBV9 to TRBJ2-2; 10 positions agree with TRBD2. Germline assignment: CDR1 SGDLS and CDR2 YYNGEE. The V gene end was trimmed by 0 bases and the J gene end by 5 bases; junction bases not matched to a gene: 10. The length of the CDR3 is 18 residues.

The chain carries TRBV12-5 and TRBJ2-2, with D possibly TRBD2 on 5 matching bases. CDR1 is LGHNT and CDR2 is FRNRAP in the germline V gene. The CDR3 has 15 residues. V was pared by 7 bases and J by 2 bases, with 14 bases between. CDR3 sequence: CASAPDWVNTGELFF. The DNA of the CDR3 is TGTGCTAGTGCCCCGGACTGGGTTAACACCGGGGAGCTGTTTTTT.

In DNA, the CDR3 is TGTGCCAGTAGGTTCGGGGGAGGGCCAGATACGCAGTATTTT. This sequence encodes CASRFGGGPDTQYF. The chain employs TRBV19 and TRBJ2-3, with 7 bases matching TRBD2. Losses at the gene ends were 6 bases for V and 4 bases for J; bases not matched to a gene: 7. CDR3 length: 14 amino acids. Germline CDR1 LNHDA, CDR2 SQIVND (reference sequence).

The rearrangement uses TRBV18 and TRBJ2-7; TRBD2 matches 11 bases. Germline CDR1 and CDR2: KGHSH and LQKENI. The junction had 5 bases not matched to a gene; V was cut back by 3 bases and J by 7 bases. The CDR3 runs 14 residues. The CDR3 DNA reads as TGTGCCAGCTCACCTAGGACTAGCGGGTCTGAGCAGTACTTC. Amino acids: CASSPRTSGSEQYF. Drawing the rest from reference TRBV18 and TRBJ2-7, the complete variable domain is NAGVMQNPRHLVRRRGQEARLRCSPMKGHSHVYWYRQLPEEGLKFMVYLQKENIIDESGMPKERFSAEFPKEGPSILRIQQVVRGDSAAYFCASSPRTSGSEQYFGPGTRLTVT.

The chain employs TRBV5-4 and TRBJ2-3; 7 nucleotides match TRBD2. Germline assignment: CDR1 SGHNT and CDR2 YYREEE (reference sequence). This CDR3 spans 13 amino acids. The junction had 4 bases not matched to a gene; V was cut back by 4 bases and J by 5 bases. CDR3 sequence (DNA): TGTGCCAGCAGCCCGGGGGGTAAAGATACGCAGTATTTT. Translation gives CASSPGGKDTQYF.

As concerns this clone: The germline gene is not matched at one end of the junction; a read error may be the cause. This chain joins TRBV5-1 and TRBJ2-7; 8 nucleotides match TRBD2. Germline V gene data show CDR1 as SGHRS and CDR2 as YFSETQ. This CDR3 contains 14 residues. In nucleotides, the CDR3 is TGCGCCAGCAGCTTGGGAACTAGCGGCGACCTCAAGGACTTC. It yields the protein CASSLGTSGDLKDF.

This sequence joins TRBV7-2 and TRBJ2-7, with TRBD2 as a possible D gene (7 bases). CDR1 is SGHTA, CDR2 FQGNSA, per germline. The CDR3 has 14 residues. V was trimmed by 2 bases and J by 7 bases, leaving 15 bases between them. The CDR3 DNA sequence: TGTGCCAGCAGCTTAATAGGGGGGGCTGCTGAGCAGTACTTC. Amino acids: CASSLIGGAAEQYF.

CDR3 sequence reads: CASSYSEGGYTF. The DNA for the CDR3 is TGTGCCAGCAGTTACTCAGAGGGTGGCTACACCTTC. The gene calls are TRBV6-6 and TRBJ1-2; D is unclear. Trimming took 0 bases from V and 7 from J, leaving 6 bases between them. From germline, CDR1 is MNHNY and CDR2 SVGAGI (reference sequence). The CDR3 is made up of 12 amino acids.

The CDR3 loop reads CASSLQAGNSPLHF. Written as DNA, the CDR3 is TGTGCCAGCAGCTTACAAGCAGGGAACTCACCCCTCCACTTT. The chain employs TRBV7-8 and TRBJ1-6; the D gene is possibly TRBD1 (5 bases). This CDR3 region has 14 residues. The V end was cut by 2 bases, the J end by 10 bases, with 12 bases between. Germline loops: CDR1 SGHVS, CDR2 FQNEAQ.

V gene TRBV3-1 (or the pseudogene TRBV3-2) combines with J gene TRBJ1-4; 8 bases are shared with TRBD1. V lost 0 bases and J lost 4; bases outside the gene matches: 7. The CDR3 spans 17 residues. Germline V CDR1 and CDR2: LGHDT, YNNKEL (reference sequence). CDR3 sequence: CASSQDLSTGGNEKLFF. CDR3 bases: TGTGCCAGCAGCCAAGATTTGAGTACAGGGGGTAATGAAAAACTGTTTTTT.

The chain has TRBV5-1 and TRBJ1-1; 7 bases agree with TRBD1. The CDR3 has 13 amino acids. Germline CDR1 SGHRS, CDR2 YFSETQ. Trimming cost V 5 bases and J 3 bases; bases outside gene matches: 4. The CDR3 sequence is CASRIQGHTEAFF. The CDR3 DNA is TGCGCCAGCAGAATACAGGGGCACACTGAAGCTTTCTTT. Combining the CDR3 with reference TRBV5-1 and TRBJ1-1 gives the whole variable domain KAGVTQTPRYLIKTRGQQVTLSCSPISGHRSVSWYQQTPGQGLQFLFEYFSETQRNKGNFPGRFSGRQFSNSRSEMNVSTLELGDSALYLCASRIQGHTEAFFGQGTRLTVV.

CDR3 region: CASSVGQHLETQYF. As DNA, the CDR3 is TGTGCCAGCTCTGTAGGACAGCATTTGGAGACCCAGTACTTC. The chain has TRBV18 and TRBJ2-5; a weak D match, TRBD1 (6 bases). Germline V gives CDR1 KGHSH, CDR2 LQKENI. This CDR3 is 14 amino acids long. Trimming pared 6 bases from V and 5 bases from J, leaving 16 bases between.

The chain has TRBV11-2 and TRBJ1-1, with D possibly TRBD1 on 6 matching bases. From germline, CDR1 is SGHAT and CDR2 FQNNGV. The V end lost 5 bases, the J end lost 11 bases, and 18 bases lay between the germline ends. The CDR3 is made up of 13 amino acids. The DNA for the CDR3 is TGTGCCAGCAGCAAGGGACACGCGCTCGAGGCTTTCTTT. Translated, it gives CASSKGHALEAFF. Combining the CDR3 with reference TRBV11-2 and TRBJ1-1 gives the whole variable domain EAGVAQSPRYKIIEKRQSVAFWCNPISGHATLYWYQQILGQGPKLLIQFQNNGVVDDSQLPKDRFSAERLKGVDSTLKIQPAKLEDSAVYLCASSKGHALEAFFGQGTRLTVV.

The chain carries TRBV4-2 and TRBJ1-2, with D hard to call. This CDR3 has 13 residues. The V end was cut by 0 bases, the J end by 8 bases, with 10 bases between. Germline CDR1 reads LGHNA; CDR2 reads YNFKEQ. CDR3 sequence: CASSQDVQRGYTF. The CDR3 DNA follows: TGTGCCAGCAGCCAAGACGTCCAGAGGGGCTACACCTTC.

CDR3 nucleotide sequence: TGTGCCAGCTCAGTCTTGGACAGGGAGCCCGATACGCAGTATTTT. Protein sequence: CASSVLDREPDTQYF. The rearrangement joins TRBV18 to TRBJ2-3, with 8 positions matching TRBD1. This CDR3 has 15 amino acids. Trimming removed 5 bases from V and 6 bases from J; junction bases left unmatched: 10. The germline V gene encodes CDR1 KGHSH and CDR2 LQKENI.

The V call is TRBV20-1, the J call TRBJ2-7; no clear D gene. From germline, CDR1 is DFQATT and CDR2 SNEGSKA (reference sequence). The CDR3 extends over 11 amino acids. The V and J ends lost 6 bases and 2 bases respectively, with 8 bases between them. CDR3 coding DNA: TGCAGTGCCAAAAGAGCCTACGAGCAGTACTTC. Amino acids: CSAKRAYEQYF.

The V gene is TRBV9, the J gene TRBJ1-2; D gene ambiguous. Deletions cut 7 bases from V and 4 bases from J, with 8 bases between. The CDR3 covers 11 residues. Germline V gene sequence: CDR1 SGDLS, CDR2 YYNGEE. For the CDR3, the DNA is TGTGCCAGCGAGGGTGTCTATGGCTACACCTTC. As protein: CASEGVYGYTF.

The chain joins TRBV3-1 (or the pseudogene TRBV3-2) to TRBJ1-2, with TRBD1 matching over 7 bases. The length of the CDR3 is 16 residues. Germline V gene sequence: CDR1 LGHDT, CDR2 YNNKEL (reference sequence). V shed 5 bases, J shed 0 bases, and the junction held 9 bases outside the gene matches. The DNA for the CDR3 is TGTGCCAGCAGCAAAAGACAGGGCCTAGCTAACTATGGCTACACCTTC. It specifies CASSKRQGLANYGYTF.

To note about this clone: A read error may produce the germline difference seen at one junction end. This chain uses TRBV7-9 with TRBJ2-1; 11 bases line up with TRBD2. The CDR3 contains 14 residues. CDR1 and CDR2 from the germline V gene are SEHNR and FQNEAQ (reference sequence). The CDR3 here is CASSLAGGPDEQFF. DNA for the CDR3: TGTGCCAGCAGTTTAGCGGGAGGGCCGGATGAGCAGTTCTTC. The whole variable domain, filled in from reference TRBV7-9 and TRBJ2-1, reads DTGVSQNPRHKITKRGQNVTFRCDPISEHNRLYWYRQTLGQGPEFLTYFQNEAQLEKSRLLSDRFSAERPKGSFSTLEIQRTEQGDSAMYLCASSLAGGPDEQFFGPGTRLTVL.

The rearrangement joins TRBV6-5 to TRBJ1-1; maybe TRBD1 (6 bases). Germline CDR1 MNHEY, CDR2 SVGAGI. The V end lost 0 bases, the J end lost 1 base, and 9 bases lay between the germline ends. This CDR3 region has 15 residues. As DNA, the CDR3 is TGTGCCAGCAGTTACTCCCCGGGACAGAACACTGAAGCTTTCTTT. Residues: CASSYSPGQNTEAFF.

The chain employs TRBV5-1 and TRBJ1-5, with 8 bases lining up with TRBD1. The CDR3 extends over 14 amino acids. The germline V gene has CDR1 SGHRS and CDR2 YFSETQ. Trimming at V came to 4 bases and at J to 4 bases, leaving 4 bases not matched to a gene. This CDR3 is CASSVQGGNQPQHF. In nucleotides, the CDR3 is TGCGCCAGCAGCGTACAGGGGGGGAATCAGCCCCAGCATTTT.

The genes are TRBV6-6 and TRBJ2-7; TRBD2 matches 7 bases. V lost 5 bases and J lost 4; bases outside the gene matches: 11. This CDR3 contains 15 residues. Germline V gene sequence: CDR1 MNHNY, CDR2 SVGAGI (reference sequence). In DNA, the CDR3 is TGTGCCAGCAGTCCAAGACCAACTAGCGAGTACGAGCAGTACGTC. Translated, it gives CASSPRPTSEYEQYV.

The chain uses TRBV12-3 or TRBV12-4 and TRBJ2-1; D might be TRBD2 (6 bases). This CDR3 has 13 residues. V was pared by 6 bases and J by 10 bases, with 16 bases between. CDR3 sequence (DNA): TGTGCCAGCAGCACCCTTGAGGGAGGCGAGCAGTTCTTC. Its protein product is CASSTLEGGEQFF.

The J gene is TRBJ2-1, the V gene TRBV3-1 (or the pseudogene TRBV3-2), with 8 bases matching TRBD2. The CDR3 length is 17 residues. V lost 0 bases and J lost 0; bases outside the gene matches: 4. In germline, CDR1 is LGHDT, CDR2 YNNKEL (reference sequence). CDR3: CASSQEVAGSSYNEQFF. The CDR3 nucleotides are TGTGCCAGCAGCCAAGAGGTAGCGGGGAGCTCCTACAATGAGCAGTTCTTC.

The CDR3 nucleotides are TGTGCCAGCAAGAGACAGGGGACAGACCTCTATGGCTACACCTTC. Amino acids: CASKRQGTDLYGYTF. The chain employs TRBV6-5 and TRBJ1-2; TRBD1 aligns across 8 bases. This CDR3 contains 15 residues. The V and J ends lost 7 bases and 4 bases, in that order; junction bases with no gene match: 11. Looked up from germline, CDR1 is MNHEY and CDR2 is SVGAGI.